What follows are 6 T cell receptor beta chains derived from one specimen sequenced in a study of blood T cell repertoires in COVID-19. This table comes from immunoSEQ multiplex PCR, and its TCRdb copy is limited to in-frame clones, with some not included. There are 20,000 to 25,000 clones in the sample; more than 75% occur only once, and about 18% lies in the top ten. The sample was peripheral blood. These receptors originate from a woman of 80 years or more with acute or convalescent COVID-19.

The V and J genes are TRBV30 and TRBJ1-1, with no clear D. Trimming left V 7 bases short and J 5 bases short, with 11 bases between. The CDR3 extends over 11 amino acids. The germline V gene encodes CDR1 GTSNPN and CDR2 SVGIG (reference sequence). The CDR3: CASPEGTEAFF. Here the CDR3 DNA reads TGTGCCTCCCCAGAGGGAACTGAAGCTTTCTTT.

The chain has TRBV25-1 and TRBJ1-2; 8 bases map to TRBD1. Germline CDR1 MGHDK, CDR2 SYGVNS. Unmatched junction bases numbered 14, after V lost 10 bases and J lost 4 bases. The CDR3 length is 15 residues. CDR3 sequence (DNA): TGTGCCACCCTCTCGGTGACAGGGGTGGGCTATGGCTACACCTTC. Its protein is CATLSVTGVGYGYTF.

CDR3 in amino acids: CASSQDLWSLTGELFF. The CDR3, as DNA: TGCGCCAGCAGCCAAGATTTGTGGAGCCTCACCGGGGAGCTGTTTTTT. The chain combines TRBV4-3 with TRBJ2-2; D remains ambiguous. Trimming left V 0 bases short and J 4 bases short, with 12 bases between. There are 16 residues in the CDR3. Germline CDR1 LGHNA, CDR2 YSLEER.

CDR3 loop: CASSEGHGRSYTF. CDR3 nucleotides: TGTGCCAGCAGTGAAGGACATGGTAGGAGCTACACCTTC. The chain links TRBV6-1 to TRBJ1-2; no clear D. The CDR3 loop spans 13 amino acids. Deletions cut 1 base from V and 9 bases from J, with 12 bases between. The germline gives CDR1 MNHNS, CDR2 SASEGT.

The chain employs TRBV5-1 and TRBJ2-7; D might be TRBD1 (5 bases). Trimming pared 2 bases from V and 0 bases from J, leaving 12 bases between. Germline V lookup: CDR1 SGHRS, CDR2 YFSETQ. There are 15 residues in the CDR3. Here the CDR3 reads CASSLQQGYSYEQYF. The CDR3 bases are TGCGCCAGCAGCTTACAGCAGGGCTACTCCTACGAGCAGTACTTC.

This clone showed up just a few times. The rearrangement joins TRBV27 to TRBJ2-7, with 11 bases fitting TRBD2. CDR1 MNHEY and CDR2 SMNVEV come from the germline V gene (reference sequence). V was clipped by 8 bases and J by 3 bases; unmatched bases: 9. The CDR3 length is 15 residues. Here the CDR3 reads CASHRTTSGIYEQYF. The CDR3 DNA follows: TGTGCCAGCCACCGAACGACTAGCGGGATCTACGAGCAGTACTTC.